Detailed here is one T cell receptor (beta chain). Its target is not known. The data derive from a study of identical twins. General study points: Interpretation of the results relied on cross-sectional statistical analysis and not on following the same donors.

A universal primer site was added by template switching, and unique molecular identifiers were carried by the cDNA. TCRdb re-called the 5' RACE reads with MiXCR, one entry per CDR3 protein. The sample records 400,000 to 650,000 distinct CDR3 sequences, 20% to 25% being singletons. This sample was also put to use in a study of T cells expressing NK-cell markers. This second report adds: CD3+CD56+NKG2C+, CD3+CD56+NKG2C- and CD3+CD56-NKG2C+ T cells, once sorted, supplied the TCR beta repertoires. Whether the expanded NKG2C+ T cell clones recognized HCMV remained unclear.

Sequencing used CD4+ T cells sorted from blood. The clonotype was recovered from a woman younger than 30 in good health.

CDR3 DNA: TGTGCCAGCAAGGCGACAACGACCTATGGCTACACCTTC. Protein sequence: CASKATTTYGYTF. The rearrangement links TRBV27 to TRBJ1-2; D gene unclear. CDR1 and CDR2 (germline): MNHEY, SMNVEV (reference sequence). V lost 7 bases and J lost 4, with 13 bases in between. The CDR3 runs to 13 residues.